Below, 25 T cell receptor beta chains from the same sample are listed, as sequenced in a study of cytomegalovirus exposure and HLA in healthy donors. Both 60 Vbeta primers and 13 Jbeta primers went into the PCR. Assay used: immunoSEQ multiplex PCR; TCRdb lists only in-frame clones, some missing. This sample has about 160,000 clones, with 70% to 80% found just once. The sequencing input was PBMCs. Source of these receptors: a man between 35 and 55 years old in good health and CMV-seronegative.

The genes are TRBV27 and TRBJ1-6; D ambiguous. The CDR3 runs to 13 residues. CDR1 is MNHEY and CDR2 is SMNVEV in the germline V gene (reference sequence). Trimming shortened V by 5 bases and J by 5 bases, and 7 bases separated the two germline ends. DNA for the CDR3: TGTGCCAGCAGTGTAACTAATAATTCACCCCTCCACTTT. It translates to CASSVTNNSPLHF.

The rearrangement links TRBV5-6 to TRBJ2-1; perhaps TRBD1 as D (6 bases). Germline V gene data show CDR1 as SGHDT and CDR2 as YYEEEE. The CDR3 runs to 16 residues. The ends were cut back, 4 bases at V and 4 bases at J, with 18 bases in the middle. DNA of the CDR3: TGTGCCAGCAGCCCCCCGTCCGGACAGAGATACAATGAGCAGTTCTTC. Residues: CASSPPSGQRYNEQFF.

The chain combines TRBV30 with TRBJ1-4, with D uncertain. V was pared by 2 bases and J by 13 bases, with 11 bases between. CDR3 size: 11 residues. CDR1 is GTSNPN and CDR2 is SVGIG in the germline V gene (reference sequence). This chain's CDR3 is CAWSTIGVLFF. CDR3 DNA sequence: TGTGCCTGGAGTACGATCGGAGTACTGTTTTTT. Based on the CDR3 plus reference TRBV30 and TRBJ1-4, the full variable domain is SQTIHQWPATLVQPVGSPLSLECTVEGTSNPNLYWYRQAAGRGLQLLFYSVGIGQISSEVPQNLSASRPQDRQFILSSKKLLLSDSGFYLCAWSTIGVLFFGSGTQLSVL.

CDR3 protein: CASSRGASGYEQYF. DNA of the CDR3: TGTGCCAGCAGCCGAGGGGCTAGCGGTTACGAGCAGTACTTC. The chain employs TRBV7-8 and TRBJ2-5, with TRBD2 identical over 7 bases. The closer fit of TRBJ2-7 to the DNA end suggests the J call may be wrong. Germline CDR1 SGHVS, CDR2 FQNEAQ. This CDR3 has 14 amino acids.

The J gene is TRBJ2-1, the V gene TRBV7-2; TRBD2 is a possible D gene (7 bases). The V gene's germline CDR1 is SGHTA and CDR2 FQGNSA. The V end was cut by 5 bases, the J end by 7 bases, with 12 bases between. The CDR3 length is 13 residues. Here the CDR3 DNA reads TGTGCCAGCAGCGGGGGGGCCGGGAATGAGCAGTTCTTC. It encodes CASSGGAGNEQFF.

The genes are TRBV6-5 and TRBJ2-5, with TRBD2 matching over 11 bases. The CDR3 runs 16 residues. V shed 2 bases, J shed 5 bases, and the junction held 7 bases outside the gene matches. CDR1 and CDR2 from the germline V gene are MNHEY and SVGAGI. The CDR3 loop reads CASSYLTSGRRETQYF. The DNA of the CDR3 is TGTGCCAGCAGTTACCTCACTAGCGGGAGACGGGAGACCCAGTACTTC.

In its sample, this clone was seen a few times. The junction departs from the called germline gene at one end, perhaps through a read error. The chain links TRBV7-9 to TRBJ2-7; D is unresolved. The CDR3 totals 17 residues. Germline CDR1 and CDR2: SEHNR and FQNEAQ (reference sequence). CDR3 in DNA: TGTTCCAGCAGCCGCTTGCGGTGGTCGCCATATACCTACGAGCAGTACTTC. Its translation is CSSSRLRWSPYTYEQYF.

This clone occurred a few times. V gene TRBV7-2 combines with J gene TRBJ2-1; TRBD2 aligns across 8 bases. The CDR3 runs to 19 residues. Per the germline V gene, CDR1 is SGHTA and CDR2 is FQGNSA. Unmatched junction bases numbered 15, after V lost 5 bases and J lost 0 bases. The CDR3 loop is CASSAQLRTSRSSYNEQFF. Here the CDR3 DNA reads TGTGCCAGCAGCGCCCAACTCCGGACTAGCCGGAGCTCCTACAATGAGCAGTTCTTC.

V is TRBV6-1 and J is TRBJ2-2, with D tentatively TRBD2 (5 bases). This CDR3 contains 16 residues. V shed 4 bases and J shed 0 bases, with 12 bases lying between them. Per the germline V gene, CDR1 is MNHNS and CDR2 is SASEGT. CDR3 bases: TGTGCCAGCAGTGTCTTCCCTAGCTCGAACACCGGGGAGCTGTTTTTT. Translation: CASSVFPSSNTGELFF.

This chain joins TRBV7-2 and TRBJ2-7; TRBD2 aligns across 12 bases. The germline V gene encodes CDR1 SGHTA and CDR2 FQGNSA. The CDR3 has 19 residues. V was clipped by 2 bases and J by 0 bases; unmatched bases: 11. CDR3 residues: CASSLRLAGATPSSYEQYF. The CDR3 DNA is TGTGCCAGCAGCTTACGACTAGCGGGAGCCACTCCAAGCTCCTACGAGCAGTACTTC.

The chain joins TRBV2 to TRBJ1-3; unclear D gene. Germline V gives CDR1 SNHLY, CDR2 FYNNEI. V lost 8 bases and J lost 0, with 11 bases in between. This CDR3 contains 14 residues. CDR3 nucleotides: TGTGCCAGCCAACAAACCCGCTCTGGAAACACCATATATTTT. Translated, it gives CASQQTRSGNTIYF.

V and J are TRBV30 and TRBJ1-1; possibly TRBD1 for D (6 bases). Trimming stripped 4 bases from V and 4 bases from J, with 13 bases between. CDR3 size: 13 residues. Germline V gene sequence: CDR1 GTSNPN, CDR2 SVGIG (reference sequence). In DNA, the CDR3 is TGTGCCTGGAATCCAGGGGTGGGCACTGAAGCTTTCTTT. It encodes CAWNPGVGTEAFF.

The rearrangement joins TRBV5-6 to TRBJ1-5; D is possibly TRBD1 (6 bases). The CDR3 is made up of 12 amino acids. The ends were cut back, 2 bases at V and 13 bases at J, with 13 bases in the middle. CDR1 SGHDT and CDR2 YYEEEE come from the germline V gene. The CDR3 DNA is TGTGCCAGCAGCTTTCCGACAGGACCGCAGCATTTT. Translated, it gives CASSFPTGPQHF.

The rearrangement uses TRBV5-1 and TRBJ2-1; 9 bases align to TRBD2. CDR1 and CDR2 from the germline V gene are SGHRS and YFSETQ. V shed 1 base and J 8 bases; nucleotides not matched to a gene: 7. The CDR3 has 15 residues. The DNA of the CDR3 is TGCGCCAGCAGCTTGTCCGGGACTAGCAACGATGAGCAGTTCTTC. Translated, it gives CASSLSGTSNDEQFF.

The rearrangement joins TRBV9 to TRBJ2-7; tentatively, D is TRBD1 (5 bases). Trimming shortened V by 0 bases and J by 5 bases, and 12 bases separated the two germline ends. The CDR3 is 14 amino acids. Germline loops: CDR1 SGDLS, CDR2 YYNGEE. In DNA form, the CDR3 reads TGTGCCAGCAGCGTAGGAACAGGCCCCCACGAGCAGTACTTC. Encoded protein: CASSVGTGPHEQYF.

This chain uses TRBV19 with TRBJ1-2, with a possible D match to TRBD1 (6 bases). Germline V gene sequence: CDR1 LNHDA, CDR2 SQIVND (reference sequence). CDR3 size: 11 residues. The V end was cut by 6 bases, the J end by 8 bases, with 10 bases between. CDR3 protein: CASRQGEGYTF. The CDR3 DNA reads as TGTGCCAGTAGACAGGGTGAAGGCTACACCTTC.

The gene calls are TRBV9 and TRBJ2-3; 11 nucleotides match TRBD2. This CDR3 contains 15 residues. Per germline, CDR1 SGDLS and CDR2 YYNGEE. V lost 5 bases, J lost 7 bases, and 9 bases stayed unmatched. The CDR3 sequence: CASSAGLAVLNTQYF. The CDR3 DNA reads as TGTGCCAGCAGTGCGGGACTAGCGGTCTTAAATACGCAGTATTTT.

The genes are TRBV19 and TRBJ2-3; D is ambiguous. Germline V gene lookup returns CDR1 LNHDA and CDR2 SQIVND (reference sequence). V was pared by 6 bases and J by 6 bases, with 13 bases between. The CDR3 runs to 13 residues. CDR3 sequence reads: CASRTAGTDTQYF. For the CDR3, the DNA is TGTGCCAGTAGGACTGCCGGTACGGATACGCAGTATTTT.

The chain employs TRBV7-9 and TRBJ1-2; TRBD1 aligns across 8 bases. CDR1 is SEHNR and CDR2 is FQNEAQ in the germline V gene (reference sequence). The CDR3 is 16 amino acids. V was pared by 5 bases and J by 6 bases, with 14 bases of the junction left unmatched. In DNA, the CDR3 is TGTGCCAGCAGCCCCAATCGGGGACAGGTTACTGATGGCTACACCTTC. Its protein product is CASSPNRGQVTDGYTF.

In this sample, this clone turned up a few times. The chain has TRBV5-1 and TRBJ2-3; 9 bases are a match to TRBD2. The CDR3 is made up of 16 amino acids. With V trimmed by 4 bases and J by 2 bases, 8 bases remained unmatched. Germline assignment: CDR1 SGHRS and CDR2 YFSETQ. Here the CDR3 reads CASSGGLALNTDTQYF. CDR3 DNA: TGCGCCAGCAGCGGGGGACTAGCTCTAAACACAGATACGCAGTATTTT. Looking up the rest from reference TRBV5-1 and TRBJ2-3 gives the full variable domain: KAGVTQTPRYLIKTRGQQVTLSCSPISGHRSVSWYQQTPGQGLQFLFEYFSETQRNKGNFPGRFSGRQFSNSRSEMNVSTLELGDSALYLCASSGGLALNTDTQYFGPGTRLTVL.

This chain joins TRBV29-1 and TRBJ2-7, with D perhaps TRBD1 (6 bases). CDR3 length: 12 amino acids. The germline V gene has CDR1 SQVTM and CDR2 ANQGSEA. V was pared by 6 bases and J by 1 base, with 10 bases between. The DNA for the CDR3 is TGCAGCGTCTCGACAGGTTCCTACGAGCAGTACTTC. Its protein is CSVSTGSYEQYF.

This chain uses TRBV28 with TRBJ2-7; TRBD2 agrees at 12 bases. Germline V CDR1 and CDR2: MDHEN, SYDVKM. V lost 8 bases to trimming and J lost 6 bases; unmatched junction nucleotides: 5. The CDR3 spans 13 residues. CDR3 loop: CASYRLAGAEQYF. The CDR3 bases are TGTGCCAGCTATAGACTAGCGGGAGCCGAGCAGTACTTC.

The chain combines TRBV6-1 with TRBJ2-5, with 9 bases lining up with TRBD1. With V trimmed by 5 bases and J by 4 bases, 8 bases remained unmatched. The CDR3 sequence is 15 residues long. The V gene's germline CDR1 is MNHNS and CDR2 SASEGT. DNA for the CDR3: TGTGCCAGCAGTCTAGGATCGGACAGGGGAGAGACCCAGTACTTC. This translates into CASSLGSDRGETQYF.

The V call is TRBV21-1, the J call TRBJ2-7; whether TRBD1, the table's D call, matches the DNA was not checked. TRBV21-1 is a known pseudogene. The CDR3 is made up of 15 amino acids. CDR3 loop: CASSNYPGQVSEQYF. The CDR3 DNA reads TGTGCCAGCAGCAATTACCCGGGACAGGTGAGCGAGCAGTACTTC.

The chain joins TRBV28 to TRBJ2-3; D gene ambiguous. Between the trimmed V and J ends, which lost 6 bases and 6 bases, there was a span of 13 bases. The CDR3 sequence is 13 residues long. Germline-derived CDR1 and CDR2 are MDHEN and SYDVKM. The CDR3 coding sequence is TGTGCCAGCAGGTCCCCGGGTCTGGATACGCAGTATTTT. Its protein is CASRSPGLDTQYF.